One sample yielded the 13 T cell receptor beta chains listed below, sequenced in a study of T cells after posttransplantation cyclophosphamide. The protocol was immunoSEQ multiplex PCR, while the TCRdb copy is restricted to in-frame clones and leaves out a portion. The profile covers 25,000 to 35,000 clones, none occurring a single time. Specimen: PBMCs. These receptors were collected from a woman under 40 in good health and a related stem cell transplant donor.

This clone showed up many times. The CDR3 DNA follows: TGTGCCAGCAGTCAAGGACTGAACACCGGGGAGCTGTTTTTT. Its protein is CASSQGLNTGELFF. V usage is TRBV6-2 or TRBV6-3 and J usage is TRBJ2-2, with a tentative D call TRBD2 (5 bases). The germline CDR1 and CDR2 sequences are MNHEY and SVGEGT. There are 14 residues in the CDR3. The ends were cut back, 5 bases at V and 1 base at J, with 8 bases in the middle.

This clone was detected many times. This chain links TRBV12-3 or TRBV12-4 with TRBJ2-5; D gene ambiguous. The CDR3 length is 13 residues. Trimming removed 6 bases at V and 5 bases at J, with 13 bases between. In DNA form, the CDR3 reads TGTGCCAGCAGCCAGCCAGGATACGAGACCCAGTACTTC. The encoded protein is CASSQPGYETQYF.

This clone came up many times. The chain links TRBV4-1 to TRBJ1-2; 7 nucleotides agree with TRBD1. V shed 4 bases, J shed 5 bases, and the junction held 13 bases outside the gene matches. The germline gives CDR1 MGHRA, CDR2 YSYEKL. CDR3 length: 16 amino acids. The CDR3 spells CASSPIQGPLGYGYTF. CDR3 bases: TGCGCCAGCAGCCCCATACAGGGGCCCTTGGGGTATGGCTACACCTTC.

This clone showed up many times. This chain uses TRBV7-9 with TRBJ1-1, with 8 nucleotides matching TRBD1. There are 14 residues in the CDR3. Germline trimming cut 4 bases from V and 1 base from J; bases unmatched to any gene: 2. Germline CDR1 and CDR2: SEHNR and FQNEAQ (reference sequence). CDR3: CASSSDRENTEAFF. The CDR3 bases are TGTGCCAGCAGCTCGGACAGGGAGAACACTGAAGCTTTCTTT.

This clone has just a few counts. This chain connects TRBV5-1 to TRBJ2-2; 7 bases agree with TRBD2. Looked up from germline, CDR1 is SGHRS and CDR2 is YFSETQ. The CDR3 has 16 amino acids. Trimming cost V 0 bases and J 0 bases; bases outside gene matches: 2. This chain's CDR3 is CASSLGGTTNTGELFF. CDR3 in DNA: TGCGCCAGCAGCTTGGGAGGGACTACGAACACCGGGGAGCTGTTTTTT.

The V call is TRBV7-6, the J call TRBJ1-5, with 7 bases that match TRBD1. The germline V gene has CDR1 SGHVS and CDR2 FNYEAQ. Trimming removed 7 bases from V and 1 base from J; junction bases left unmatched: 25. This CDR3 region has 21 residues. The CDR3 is CASTFNPHTGVNDLSNQPQHF. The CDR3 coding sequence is TGTGCCAGCACCTTTAACCCCCACACAGGGGTTAACGATTTGAGCAATCAGCCCCAGCATTTT.

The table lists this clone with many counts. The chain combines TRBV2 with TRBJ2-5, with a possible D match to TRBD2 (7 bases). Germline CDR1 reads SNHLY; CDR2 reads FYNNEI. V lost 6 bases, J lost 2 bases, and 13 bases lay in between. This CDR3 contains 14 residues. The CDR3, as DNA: TGTGCCAGCAGGTTCGGGGGGCCGCAAGAGACCCAGTACTTC. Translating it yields CASRFGGPQETQYF.

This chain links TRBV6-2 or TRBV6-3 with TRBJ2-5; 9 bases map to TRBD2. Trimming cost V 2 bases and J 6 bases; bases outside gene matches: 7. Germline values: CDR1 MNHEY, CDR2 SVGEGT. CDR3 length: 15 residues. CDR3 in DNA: TGTGCCAGCAGTTACCGGGCGGGGGGGGAAAAGACCCAGTACTTC. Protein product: CASSYRAGGEKTQYF.

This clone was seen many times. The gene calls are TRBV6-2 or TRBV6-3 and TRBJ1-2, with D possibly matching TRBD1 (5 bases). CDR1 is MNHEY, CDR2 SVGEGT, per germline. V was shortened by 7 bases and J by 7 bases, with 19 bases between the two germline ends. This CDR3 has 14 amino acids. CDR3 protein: CASKEIRAFSGYTF. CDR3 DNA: TGTGCCAGCAAAGAAATCAGGGCTTTTTCTGGCTACACCTTC.

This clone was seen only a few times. The DNA of the CDR3 is TGTGCCAGCAGCCAAGACAGGGGGGCTGCCAAAAACATTCAGTACTTC. Amino acids: CASSQDRGAAKNIQYF. This chain links TRBV4-2 with TRBJ2-4; D perhaps matches TRBD1 (7 bases). The V gene lost 0 bases and the J gene lost 1 base, with 10 bases spanning the gap. The length of the CDR3 is 16 residues. Germline V lookup: CDR1 LGHNA, CDR2 YNFKEQ.

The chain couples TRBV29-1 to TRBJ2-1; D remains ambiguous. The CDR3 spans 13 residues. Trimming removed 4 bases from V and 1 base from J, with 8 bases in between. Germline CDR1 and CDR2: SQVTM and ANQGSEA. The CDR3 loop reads CSVATFSYNEQFF. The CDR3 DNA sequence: TGCAGCGTTGCTACCTTTTCCTACAATGAGCAGTTCTTC.

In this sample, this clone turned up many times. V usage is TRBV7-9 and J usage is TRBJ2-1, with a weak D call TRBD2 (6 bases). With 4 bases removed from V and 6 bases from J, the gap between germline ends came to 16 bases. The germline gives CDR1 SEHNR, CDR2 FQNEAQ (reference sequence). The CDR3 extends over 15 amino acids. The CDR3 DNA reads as TGTGCCAGCAGCTCCCCTGCGGGGCCAGGCAATGAGCAGTTCTTC. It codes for CASSSPAGPGNEQFF.

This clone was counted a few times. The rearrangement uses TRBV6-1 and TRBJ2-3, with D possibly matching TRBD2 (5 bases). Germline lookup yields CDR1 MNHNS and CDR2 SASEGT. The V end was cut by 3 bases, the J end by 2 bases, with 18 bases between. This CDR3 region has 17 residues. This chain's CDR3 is CASSDLGPRRITDTQYF. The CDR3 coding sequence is TGTGCCAGCAGTGACCTGGGCCCCCGGAGGATCACAGATACGCAGTATTTT.